The T cell receptor (beta chain) under discussion was sequenced for a study of cytomegalovirus exposure and HLA in healthy donors. Overall study: Across around 400 genotyped donors, about 86% landed in the Caucasian-associated ancestry cluster.

Findings and limits, study-wide: By a later analysis, the bulk of CMV-associated TCR beta chains appeared HLA-restricted.

Notes on this clone: Antigen specificity is unknown.

The PCR employed 60 Vbeta primers together with 13 Jbeta primers. Using immunoSEQ multiplex PCR, the repertoire was profiled, and TCRdb retains in-frame clones only, with some absent. This table holds 150,000 to 200,000 clones, around four fifths found once. This receptor was identified in a woman aged 30 to 39 in good health and CMV-seronegative. The specimen sequenced was PBMCs.

This CDR3 is CASSLGGTTSLIGDEQYF. The CDR3 DNA is TGCGCCAGCAGCTTGGGGGGGACAACTAGTCTCATTGGCGACGAGCAGTACTTC. J is TRBJ2-7 and V is TRBV5-1; D is perhaps TRBD1 (6 bases). The ends were cut back, 0 bases at V and 5 bases at J, with 24 bases in the middle. Looked up from germline, CDR1 is SGHRS and CDR2 is YFSETQ. CDR3 length equals 18 residues. Together with reference TRBV5-1 and TRBJ2-7, the CDR3 gives the full variable domain: KAGVTQTPRYLIKTRGQQVTLSCSPISGHRSVSWYQQTPGQGLQFLFEYFSETQRNKGNFPGRFSGRQFSNSRSEMNVSTLELGDSALYLCASSLGGTTSLIGDEQYFGPGTRLTVT.